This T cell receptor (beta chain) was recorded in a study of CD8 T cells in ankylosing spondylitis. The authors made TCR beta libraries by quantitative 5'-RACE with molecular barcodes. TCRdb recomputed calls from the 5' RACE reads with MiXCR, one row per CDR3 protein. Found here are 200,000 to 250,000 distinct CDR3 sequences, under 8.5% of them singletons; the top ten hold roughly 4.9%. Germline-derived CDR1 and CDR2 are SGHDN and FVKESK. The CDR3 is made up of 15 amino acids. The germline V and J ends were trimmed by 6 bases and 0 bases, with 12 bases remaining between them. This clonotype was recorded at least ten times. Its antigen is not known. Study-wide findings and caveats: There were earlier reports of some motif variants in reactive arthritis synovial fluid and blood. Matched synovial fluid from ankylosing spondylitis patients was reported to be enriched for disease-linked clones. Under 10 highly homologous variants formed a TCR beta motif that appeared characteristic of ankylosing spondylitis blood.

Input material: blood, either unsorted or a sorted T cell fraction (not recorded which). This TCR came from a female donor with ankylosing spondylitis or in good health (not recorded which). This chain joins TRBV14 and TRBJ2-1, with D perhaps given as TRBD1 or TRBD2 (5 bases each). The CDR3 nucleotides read TGTGCCAGCAGGAGGGGTACAGGCTCCTACAATGAGCAGTTCTTC. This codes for CASRRGTGSYNEQFF.